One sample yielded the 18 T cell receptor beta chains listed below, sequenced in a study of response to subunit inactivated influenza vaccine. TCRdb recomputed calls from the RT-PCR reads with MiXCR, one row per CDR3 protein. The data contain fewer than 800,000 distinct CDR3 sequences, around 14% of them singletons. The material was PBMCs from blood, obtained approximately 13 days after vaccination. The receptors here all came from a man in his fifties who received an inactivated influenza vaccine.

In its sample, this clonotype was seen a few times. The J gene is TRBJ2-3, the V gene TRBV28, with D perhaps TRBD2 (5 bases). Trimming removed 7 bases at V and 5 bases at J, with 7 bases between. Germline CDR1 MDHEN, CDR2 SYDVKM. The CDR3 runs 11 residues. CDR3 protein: CASNGVDTQYF. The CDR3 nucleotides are TGTGCCAGCAACGGGGTAGATACGCAGTATTTT.

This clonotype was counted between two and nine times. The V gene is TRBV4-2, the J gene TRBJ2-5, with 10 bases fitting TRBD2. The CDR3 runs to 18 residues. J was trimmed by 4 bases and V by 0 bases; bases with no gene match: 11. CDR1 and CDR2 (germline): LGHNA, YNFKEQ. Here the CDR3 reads CASSQDFLAGAKGETQYF. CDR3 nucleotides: TGTGCCAGCAGCCAAGATTTTCTAGCGGGGGCCAAGGGAGAGACCCAGTACTTC.

CDR3 sequence (DNA): TGTGCCAGCAGTTTATGGACTCCTCTAGGGATTCAGTACTTC. The encoded protein is CASSLWTPLGIQYF. V gene TRBV12-3 or TRBV12-4 combines with J gene TRBJ2-4, with D perhaps TRBD2 (5 bases). V shed 2 bases and J shed 10 bases, with 15 bases lying between them. The CDR3 sequence is 14 residues long.

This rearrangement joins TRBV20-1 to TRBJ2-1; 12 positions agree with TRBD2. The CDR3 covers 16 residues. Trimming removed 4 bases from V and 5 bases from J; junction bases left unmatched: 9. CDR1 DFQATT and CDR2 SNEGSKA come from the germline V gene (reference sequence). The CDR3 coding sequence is TGCAGTGCTACAGGGACTAGCGGGTGGATTAACAATGAGCAGTTCTTC. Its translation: CSATGTSGWINNEQFF.

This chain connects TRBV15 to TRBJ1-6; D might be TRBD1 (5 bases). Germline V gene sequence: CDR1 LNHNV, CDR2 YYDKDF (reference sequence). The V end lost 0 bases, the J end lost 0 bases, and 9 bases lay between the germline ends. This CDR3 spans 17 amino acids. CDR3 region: CATSRDRGSSYNSPLHF. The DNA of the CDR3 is TGTGCCACCAGCAGAGATCGGGGGAGCTCCTATAATTCACCCCTCCACTTT.

CDR3 coding DNA: TGTGCCGCCCTTCAAGGGACAATGAACACTGAAGCTTTCTTT. This codes for CAALQGTMNTEAFF. The rearrangement uses TRBV6-1 and TRBJ1-1, with D tentatively TRBD1 (6 bases). This CDR3 is built from 14 residues. Germline lookup yields CDR1 MNHNS and CDR2 SASEGT. The V gene lost 11 bases and the J gene lost 0 bases, with 16 bases spanning the gap.

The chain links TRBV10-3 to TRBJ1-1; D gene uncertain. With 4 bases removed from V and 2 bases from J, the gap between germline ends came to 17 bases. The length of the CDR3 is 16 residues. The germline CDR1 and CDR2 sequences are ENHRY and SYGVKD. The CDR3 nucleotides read TGTGCCATCAGTGTCAATCCAGACACAACCAACACTGAAGCTTTCTTT. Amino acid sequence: CAISVNPDTTNTEAFF.

The CDR3 region has the DNA TGTGCCAGCAGTGCGCTAGCTACCGCGCAGTATTTT. This codes for CASSALATAQYF. The chain has TRBV25-1 and TRBJ2-3; the D gene is possibly TRBD2 (5 bases). Germline V lookup: CDR1 MGHDK, CDR2 SYGVNS. V shed 4 bases and J shed 10 bases, with 12 bases lying between them. The CDR3 sequence is 12 residues long.

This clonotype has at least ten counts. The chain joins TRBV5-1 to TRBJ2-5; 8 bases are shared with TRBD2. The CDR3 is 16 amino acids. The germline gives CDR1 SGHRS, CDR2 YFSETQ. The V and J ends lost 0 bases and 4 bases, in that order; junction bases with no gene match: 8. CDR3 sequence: CASSLASGGAAETQYF. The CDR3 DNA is TGCGCCAGCAGCTTGGCTTCGGGGGGGGCCGCAGAGACCCAGTACTTC.

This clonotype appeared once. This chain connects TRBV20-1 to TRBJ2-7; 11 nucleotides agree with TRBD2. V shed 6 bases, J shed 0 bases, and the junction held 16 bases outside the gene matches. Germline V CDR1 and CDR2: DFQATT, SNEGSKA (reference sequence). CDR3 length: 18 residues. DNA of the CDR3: TGCAGTGCCCGAATAGTAGCGGGAGGGCCAAGATCCTCCTACGAGCAGTACTTC. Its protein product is CSARIVAGGPRSSYEQYF.

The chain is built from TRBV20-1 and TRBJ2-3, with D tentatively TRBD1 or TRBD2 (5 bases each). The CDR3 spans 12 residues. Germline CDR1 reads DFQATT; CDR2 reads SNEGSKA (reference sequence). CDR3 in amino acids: CGGLAHTDTQYF. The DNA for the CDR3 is TGCGGGGGTCTAGCCCACACAGATACGCAGTATTTT.

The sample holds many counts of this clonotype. The CDR3 protein is CASSLAQGMNTEAFF. As DNA, the CDR3 is TGCGCCAGCAGCTTGGCCCAGGGGATGAACACTGAAGCTTTCTTT. This chain connects TRBV5-1 to TRBJ1-1; D possibly corresponds to TRBD1 (6 bases). CDR3 length: 15 residues. With 0 bases removed from V and 0 bases from J, the gap between germline ends came to 9 bases. Germline V gene sequence: CDR1 SGHRS, CDR2 YFSETQ.

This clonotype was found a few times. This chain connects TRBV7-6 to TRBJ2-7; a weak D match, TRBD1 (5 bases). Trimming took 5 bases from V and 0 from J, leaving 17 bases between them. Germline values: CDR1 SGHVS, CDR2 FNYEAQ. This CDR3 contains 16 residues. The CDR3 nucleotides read TGTGCCAGCAGCACCAAGTTGAAGACAGCCTCCTACGAGCAGTACTTC. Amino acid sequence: CASSTKLKTASYEQYF. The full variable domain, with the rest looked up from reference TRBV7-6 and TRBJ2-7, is GAGVSQSPRYKVTKRGQDVALRCDPISGHVSLYWYRQALGQGPEFLTYFNYEAQQDKSGLPNDRFSAERPEGSISTLTIQRTEQRDSAMYRCASSTKLKTASYEQYFGPGTRLTVT.

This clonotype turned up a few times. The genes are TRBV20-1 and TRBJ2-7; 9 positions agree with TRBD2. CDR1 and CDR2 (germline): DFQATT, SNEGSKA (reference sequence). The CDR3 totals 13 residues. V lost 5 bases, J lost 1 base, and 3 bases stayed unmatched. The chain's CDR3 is CSAGSGRSYEQYF. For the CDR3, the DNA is TGCAGTGCTGGTAGCGGGAGATCCTACGAGCAGTACTTC.

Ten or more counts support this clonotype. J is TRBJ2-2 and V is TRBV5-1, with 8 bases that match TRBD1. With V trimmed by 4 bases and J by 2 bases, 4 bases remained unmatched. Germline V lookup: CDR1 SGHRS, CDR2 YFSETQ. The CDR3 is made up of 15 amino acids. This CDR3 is CASSQTGDNTGELFF. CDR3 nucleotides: TGCGCCAGCAGCCAGACAGGGGATAACACCGGGGAGCTGTTTTTT.

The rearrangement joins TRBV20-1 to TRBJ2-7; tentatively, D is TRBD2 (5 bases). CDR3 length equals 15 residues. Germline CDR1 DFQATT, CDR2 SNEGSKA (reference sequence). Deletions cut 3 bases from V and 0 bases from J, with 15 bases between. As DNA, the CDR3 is TGCAGTGCTAGTTCTGTTCCGGGAAGCTCCTACGAGCAGTACTTC. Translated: CSASSVPGSSYEQYF.

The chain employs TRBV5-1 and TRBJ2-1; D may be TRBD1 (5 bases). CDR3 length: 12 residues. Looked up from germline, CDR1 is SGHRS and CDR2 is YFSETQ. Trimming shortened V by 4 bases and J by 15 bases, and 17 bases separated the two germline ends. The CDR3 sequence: CASSLSAGKVFF. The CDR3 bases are TGCGCCAGCAGCCTGTCAGCAGGGAAGGTGTTCTTC.

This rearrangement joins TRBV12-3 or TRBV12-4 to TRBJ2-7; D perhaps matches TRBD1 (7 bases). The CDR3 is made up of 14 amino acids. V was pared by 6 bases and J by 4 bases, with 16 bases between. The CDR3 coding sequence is TGTGCCAGCAGCTACCGACAGGGAGGTTACGAGCAGTACTTC. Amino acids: CASSYRQGGYEQYF.